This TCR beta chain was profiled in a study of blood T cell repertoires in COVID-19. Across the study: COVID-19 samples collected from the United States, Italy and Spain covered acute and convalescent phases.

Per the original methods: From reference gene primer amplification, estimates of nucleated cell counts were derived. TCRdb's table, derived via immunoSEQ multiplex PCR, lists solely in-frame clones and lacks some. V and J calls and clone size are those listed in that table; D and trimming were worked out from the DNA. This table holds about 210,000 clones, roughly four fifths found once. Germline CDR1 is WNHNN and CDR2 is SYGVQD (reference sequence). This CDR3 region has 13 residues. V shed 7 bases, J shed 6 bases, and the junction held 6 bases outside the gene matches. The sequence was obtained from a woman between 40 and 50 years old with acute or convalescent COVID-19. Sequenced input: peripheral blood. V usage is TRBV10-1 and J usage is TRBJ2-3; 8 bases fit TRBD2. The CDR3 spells CASNGLAQDTQYF. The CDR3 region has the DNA TGCGCCAGCAACGGACTAGCACAGGATACGCAGTATTTT.